This TCR beta chain was profiled in a study of early stage breast cancer tumors. At the level of the study: ER+/PR+/HER2- status applied to about 70% of the 16 invasive breast tumors. Whole-study findings and limits: Compared with adjacent normal breast, tumors showed 2 to 2.5-fold denser, more clonal T cells. Unsorted bulk genomic DNA sequencing lacked pairing and functional marker data. Enriched TCRB sequences shared across patients were mostly commonly generated sequences.

CDR1 SQVTM and CDR2 ANQGSEA come from the germline V gene. Deletions cut 1 base from V and 4 bases from J, with 11 bases between. CDR3 length: 13 residues. Method: immunoSEQ multiplex PCR; TCRdb's copy keeps in-frame clones and lacks some. The repertoire holds roughly 30,000 clones, with more than 65% as singletons. A word on this clone: Its antigen is as yet unknown.

The sequenced sample was blood. The genes are TRBV29-1 and TRBJ2-7; no firm D call. The receptor comes from a person aged 35 to 50 with breast cancer. The CDR3 reads CSVEGASTYEQYF. CDR3 nucleotides: TGCAGCGTTGAAGGGGCCTCTACGTACGAGCAGTACTTC.